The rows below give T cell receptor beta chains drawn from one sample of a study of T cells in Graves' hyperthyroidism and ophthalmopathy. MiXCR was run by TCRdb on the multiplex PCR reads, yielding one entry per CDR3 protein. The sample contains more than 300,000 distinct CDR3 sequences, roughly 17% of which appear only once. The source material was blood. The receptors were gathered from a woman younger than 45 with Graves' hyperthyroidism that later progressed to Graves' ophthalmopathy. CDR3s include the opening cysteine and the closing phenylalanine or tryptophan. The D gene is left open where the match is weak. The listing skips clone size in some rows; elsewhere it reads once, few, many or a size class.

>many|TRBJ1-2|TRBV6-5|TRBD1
CASSYSSGGAYGYTF
TGTGCCAGCAGTTACTCGTCAGGGGGCGCGTATGGCTACACCTTC
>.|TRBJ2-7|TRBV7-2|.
CASSLRGAWSVEQYF
TGTGCCAGCAGCTTACGGGGGGCCTGGTCGGTCGAGCAGTACTTC
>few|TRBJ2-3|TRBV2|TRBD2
CASNLLAAPTDTQYF
TGTGCCAGCAATTTACTAGCGGCGCCCACAGATACGCAGTATTTT
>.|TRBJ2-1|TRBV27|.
CASSWGADYNEQFF
TGTGCCAGCAGTTGGGGGGCTGACTACAATGAGCAGTTCTTC
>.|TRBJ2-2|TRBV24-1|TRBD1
CATSDPEGTANTGELFF
TGTGCCACCAGTGATCCCGAGGGGACAGCTAACACCGGGGAGCTGTTTTTT
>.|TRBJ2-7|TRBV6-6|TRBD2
CASSYSGGSFHEQYF
TGTGCCAGCAGTTACTCGGGCGGGAGTTTCCACGAGCAGTACTTC
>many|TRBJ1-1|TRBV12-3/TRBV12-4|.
CASTPTRLPTEAFF
TGTGCCAGCACCCCGACACGGCTTCCCACTGAAGCTTTCTTT
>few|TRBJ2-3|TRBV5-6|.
CASSAGRADTQYF
TGTGCCAGCAGCGCCGGAAGGGCAGATACGCAGTATTTT
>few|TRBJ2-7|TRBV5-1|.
CASRESDEQYF
TGCGCCAGCAGGGAATCCGACGAGCAGTACTTC
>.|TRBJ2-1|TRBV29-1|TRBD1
CSVEGGQLGNEQFF
TGCAGCGTTGAAGGGGGACAGCTTGGCAATGAGCAGTTCTTC
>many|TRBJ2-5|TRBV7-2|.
CASSPILETQYF
TGTGCCAGCAGCCCGATACTTGAGACCCAGTACTTC
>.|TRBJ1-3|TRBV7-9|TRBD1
CASSWEPRTGDGNTIYF
TGTGCCAGCAGCTGGGAGCCCCGGACAGGGGACGGAAACACCATATATTTT
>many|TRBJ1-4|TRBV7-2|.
CASSSLTNEKLFF
TGTGCCAGCAGCTCCCTAACTAATGAAAAACTGTTTTTT
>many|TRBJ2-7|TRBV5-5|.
CASSVRDTGSEQYF
TGTGCCAGCAGCGTCCGGGACACGGGTTCTGAGCAGTACTTC